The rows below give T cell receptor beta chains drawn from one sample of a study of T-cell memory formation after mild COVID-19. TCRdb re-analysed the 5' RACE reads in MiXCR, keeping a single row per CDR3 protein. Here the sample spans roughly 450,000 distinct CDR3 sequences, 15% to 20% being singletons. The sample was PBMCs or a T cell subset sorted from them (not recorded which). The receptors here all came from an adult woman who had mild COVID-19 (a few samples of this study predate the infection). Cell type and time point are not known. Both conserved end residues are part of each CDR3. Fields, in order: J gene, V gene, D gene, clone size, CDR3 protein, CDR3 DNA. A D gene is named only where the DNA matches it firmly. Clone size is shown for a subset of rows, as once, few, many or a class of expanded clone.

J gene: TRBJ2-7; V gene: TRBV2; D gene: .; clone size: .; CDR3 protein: CASSGGLGAEQYF; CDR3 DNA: TGTGCCAGCAGTGGAGGGTTGGGGGCCGAGCAGTACTTC
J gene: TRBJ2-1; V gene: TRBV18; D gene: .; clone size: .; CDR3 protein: CASSPFTANEQFF; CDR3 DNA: TGTGCCAGCTCACCGTTCACAGCGAATGAGCAGTTCTTC
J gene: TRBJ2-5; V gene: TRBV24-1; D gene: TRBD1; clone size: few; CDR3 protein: CATSDSGTGGLQTQYF; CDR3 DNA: TGTGCCACCAGTGATTCCGGGACAGGGGGCTTGCAGACCCAGTACTTC
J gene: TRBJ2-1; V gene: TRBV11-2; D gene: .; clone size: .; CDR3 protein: CASSLGLRLAQNNEQFF; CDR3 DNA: TGTGCCAGCAGCCTGGGATTGAGGCTAGCACAAAACAATGAGCAGTTCTTC
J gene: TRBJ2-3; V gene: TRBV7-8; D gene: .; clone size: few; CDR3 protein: CASSLAYVGPAKTDTQYF; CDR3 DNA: TGTGCCAGCAGCTTAGCTTACGTGGGACCCGCCAAAACAGATACGCAGTATTTT
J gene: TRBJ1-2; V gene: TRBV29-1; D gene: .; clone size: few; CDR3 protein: CSVAQGPLTGYTF; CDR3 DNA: TGCAGCGTTGCCCAGGGGCCCCTGACCGGCTACACCTTC
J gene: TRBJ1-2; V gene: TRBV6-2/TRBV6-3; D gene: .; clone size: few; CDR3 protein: CASYNGGVNYGYTF; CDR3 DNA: TGTGCCAGCTATAACGGGGGAGTTAACTATGGCTACACCTTC
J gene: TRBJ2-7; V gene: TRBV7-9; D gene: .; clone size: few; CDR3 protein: CASSRSPRDEQYF; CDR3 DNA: TGTGCCAGCAGCCGGAGCCCACGGGACGAGCAGTACTTC
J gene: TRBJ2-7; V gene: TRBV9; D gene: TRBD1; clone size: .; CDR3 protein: CASSAGQGVGREQYF; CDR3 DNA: TGTGCCAGCAGCGCTGGACAGGGAGTGGGCCGGGAGCAGTACTTC
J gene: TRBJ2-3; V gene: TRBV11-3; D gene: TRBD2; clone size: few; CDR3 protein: CASSPRTSGITDTQYF; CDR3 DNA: TGTGCCAGCAGCCCCCGGACTAGCGGGATCACAGATACGCAGTATTTT
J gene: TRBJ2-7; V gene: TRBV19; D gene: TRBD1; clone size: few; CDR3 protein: CASSVTSSGQGYEQYF; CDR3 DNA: TGTGCCAGTAGTGTCACCTCCTCGGGACAGGGATACGAGCAGTACTTC
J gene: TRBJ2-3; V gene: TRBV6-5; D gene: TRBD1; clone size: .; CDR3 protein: CASSRTYGQVADTQYF; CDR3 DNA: TGTGCCAGCAGTCGGACCTACGGACAGGTGGCAGATACGCAGTATTTT
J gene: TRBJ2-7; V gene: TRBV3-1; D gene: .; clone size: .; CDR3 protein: CASSQALGLIGYEQYF; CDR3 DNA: TGTGCCAGCAGCCAAGCTCTAGGACTAATAGGCTACGAGCAGTACTTC
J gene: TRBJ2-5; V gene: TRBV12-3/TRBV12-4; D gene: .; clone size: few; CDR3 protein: CASSLVGTVGETQYF; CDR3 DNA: TGTGCCAGCAGCCTAGTGGGGACTGTTGGGGAGACCCAGTACTTC
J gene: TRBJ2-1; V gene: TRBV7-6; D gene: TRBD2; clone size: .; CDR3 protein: CASSSDFPAGTSGGASYNEQFF; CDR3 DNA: TGTGCCAGCAGCTCTGATTTCCCCGCCGGGACTAGCGGGGGGGCGTCCTACAATGAGCAGTTCTTC
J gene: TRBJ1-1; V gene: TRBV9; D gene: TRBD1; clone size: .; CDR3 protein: CASSVETGVVNTEAFF; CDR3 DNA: TGTGCCAGCAGCGTAGAGACAGGGGTAGTGAACACTGAAGCTTTCTTT